Following are 10 T cell receptor beta chains from one sample sequenced in a study of CD8 T cells in ankylosing spondylitis. Study outcomes and limitations: Several highly homologous variants made up a TCR beta motif, and this motif appeared characteristic of ankylosing spondylitis blood.

These receptors are not linked to any known antigen. TCRdb re-called the 5' RACE reads with MiXCR, one entry per CDR3 protein. In the table there are hundreds of thousands of distinct CDR3 sequences, roughly 26% of which are singletons. The material sequenced was blood, either unsorted or a sorted T cell fraction (not recorded which). The receptors stem from a male donor with ankylosing spondylitis.

CDR3 sequence (DNA): TGTGCCAGCTCACCAAATCGGCAGGGGGCGGGAGGCACTGAAGCTTTCTTT. Protein sequence: CASSPNRQGAGGTEAFF. The chain links TRBV18 to TRBJ1-1, with 8 bases identical to TRBD1. CDR3 length: 17 residues. Germline trimming cut 2 bases from V and 4 bases from J; bases unmatched to any gene: 12. Germline V gene sequence: CDR1 KGHSH, CDR2 LQKENI.

As to this clonotype: The germline gene is not matched at one end of the junction; a read error may be the cause. The chain recombines TRBV3-1 with TRBJ1-2, with D possibly TRBD1 on 6 matching bases. There are 16 residues in the CDR3. The germline CDR1 and CDR2 sequences are LGHDT and YNNKEL (reference sequence). CDR3 region: CASTQRGAEQVYGYTF. The CDR3, as DNA: TGTGCCAGCACCCAAAGGGGGGCGGAACAAGTCTATGGCTACACCTTC.

This clonotype has only a few counts. This sequence joins TRBV12-3 or TRBV12-4 and TRBJ1-6; 7 bases match TRBD1. The length of the CDR3 is 15 residues. V lost 6 bases and J lost 2; bases outside the gene matches: 4. The CDR3 coding sequence is TGTGCCAGCAGCCGACAGGGAACCTATAATTCACCCCTCCACTTT. Amino acids: CASSRQGTYNSPLHF.

There are a few counts of this clonotype. This rearrangement joins TRBV12-3 or TRBV12-4 to TRBJ1-5; D gene uncertain. The CDR3 is 13 amino acids. Trimming removed 3 bases from V and 5 bases from J, with 8 bases in between. CDR3 DNA: TGTGCCAGCAGTTTCGGGGAAGATCAGCCCCAGCATTTT. Translation gives CASSFGEDQPQHF.

This clonotype was observed once. The chain uses TRBV24-1 and TRBJ2-3, with 9 nucleotides matching TRBD1. CDR1 and CDR2 from the germline V gene are KGHDR and SFDVKD. Losses at the gene ends were 3 bases for V and 5 bases for J; bases not matched to a gene: 8. CDR3 length equals 16 residues. DNA of the CDR3: TGTGCCACCAGTGATCCCGGGACAGGGTCCAGAGATACGCAGTATTTT. Its protein is CATSDPGTGSRDTQYF.

The chain is built from TRBV5-1 and TRBJ2-5; D may match TRBD1 or TRBD2 (5 bases each). Germline CDR1 reads SGHRS; CDR2 reads YFSETQ. V lost 4 bases, J lost 5 bases, and 15 bases lay in between. The CDR3 extends over 14 amino acids. CDR3 in amino acids: CASSVGTWEETQYF. In nucleotides, the CDR3 is TGCGCCAGCAGCGTCGGGACCTGGGAGGAGACCCAGTACTTC.

Only a few counts were recorded for this clonotype. The V call is TRBV4-1, the J call TRBJ2-5; TRBD2 matches 10 bases. V shed 5 bases, J shed 5 bases, and the junction held 11 bases outside the gene matches. Germline V gives CDR1 MGHRA, CDR2 YSYEKL. The CDR3 covers 16 residues. The DNA of the CDR3 is TGCGCCAGCAGCAATGGGCTAGCGGGAGACGCGGAGACCCAGTACTTC. Residues: CASSNGLAGDAETQYF.

This clonotype came up a few times. The chain has TRBV7-9 and TRBJ1-1; D is undetermined. Germline loops: CDR1 SEHNR, CDR2 FQNEAQ (reference sequence). The ends were cut back, 0 bases at V and 8 bases at J, with 13 bases in the middle. This CDR3 comprises 14 residues. CDR3 nucleotide sequence: TGTGCCAGCAGCTTAGCCGTTAGAGGAACCGAAGCTTTCTTT. It codes for CASSLAVRGTEAFF.

V gene TRBV5-1 combines with J gene TRBJ1-1, with a weak D call TRBD1 (5 bases). Trimming shortened V by 0 bases and J by 0 bases, and 9 bases separated the two germline ends. Germline values: CDR1 SGHRS, CDR2 YFSETQ. This CDR3 is built from 15 residues. The CDR3 region is CASSLVLGVNTEAFF. The DNA for the CDR3 is TGCGCCAGCAGCTTGGTTCTGGGGGTGAACACTGAAGCTTTCTTT.

This clonotype was seen more than once but under ten times. The chain carries TRBV20-1 and TRBJ1-2; maybe TRBD1 (5 bases). This CDR3 is built from 15 residues. Germline assignment: CDR1 DFQATT and CDR2 SNEGSKA (reference sequence). Trimming took 6 bases from V and 4 from J, leaving 21 bases between them. The DNA of the CDR3 is TGCAGTGCACCCCTTAGGGACGGCGGACTCTATGGCTACACCTTC. This gives the protein CSAPLRDGGLYGYTF.